Listed below are T cell receptor beta chains from one sample, sequenced in a study of OX40 agonist ivuxolimab in advanced cancers. Repertoires were generated with immunoSEQ multiplex PCR, while TCRdb's copy carries only in-frame clones and drops some. Of 72,000 or so clones listed, 65% to 85% are singletons. The sequenced sample was CD4+ or CD8+ T cells sorted from blood, obtained in a trial of the OX40 agonist ivuxolimab. Every receptor here comes from an adult with an advanced solid tumor such as melanoma, head and neck, liver or kidney cancer. The CDR3 runs from the conserved cysteine through the conserved F or W.

len | v_gene | CDR3aa
13 | TRBV29-1 | CSVGDRGVGEQYF
16 | TRBV5-6 | CASSSGTADFTDTQYF
14 | TRBV5-1 | CASKPDRNTGELFF
17 | TRBV11-1 | CASSPETSGGAYNEQFF
16 | TRBV18 | CASSIWSPGTSSPLHF
13 | TRBV7-8 | CASSSAGGRGYTF
15 | TRBV27 | CASKRSAGGYNEQFF
13 | TRBV6-6 | CASHLSGGEKLFF
14 | TRBV29-1 | CSALTGSSGNTIYF
16 | TRBV6-6 | CASSSIGQAGNQPQHF
13 | TRBV19 | CASSTTGYQPQHF
15 | TRBV28 | CASSSGGADSYEQYF
16 | TRBV5-1 | CASSLGTGGGRSEAFF
14 | TRBV29-1 | CSVDPTGPRNEQFF
14 | TRBV6-5 | CASSPDRGNQPQHF
15 | TRBV6-5 | CASSHGGAASVEQFF
17 | TRBV5-1 | CASSLSWIVTSTDTQYF
14 | TRBV7-9 | CASSSRQGSYEQYF
17 | TRBV7-3 | CASSLTGDGGAVYEQYF
14 | TRBV6-5 | CASRMTGGGEKLFF
15 | TRBV9 | CASSVADRVTGELFF
10 | TRBV19 | CASKRVPQHF
16 | TRBV7-9 | CASSPLGQATGAEAFF
14 | TRBV5-4 | CASSLAGENTEAFF
15 | TRBV18 | CASSIAGGGTDTQYF
13 | TRBV2 | CASSAESYNEQFF
14 | TRBV19 | CASSPSWTYNEQFF
13 | TRBV4-3 | CASSQDPQSPQHF
16 | TRBV11-2 | CASSWAPMGREEKLFF
15 | TRBV5-1 | CASSLGTAKSYGYTF
14 | TRBV19 | CASRGDTTNEKLFF
17 | TRBV4-2 | CASSQLFGRQVSYEQYF
14 | TRBV27 | CASRSHGAYNEQFF
17 | TRBV5-1 | CASMRRLSDGKSEKLFF
13 | TRBV2 | CASSGQGSGELFF
13 | TRBV5-6 | CASSWGVGYEQYF
14 | TRBV13 | CASSPDRLRDTQYF
14 | TRBV6-5 | CASRVGSVGNTIYF
16 | TRBV5-6 | CASSLAGWQRAYGYTF
20 | TRBV11-2 | CASSLDLIRGGFSGANVLTF
16 | TRBV9 | CASSVGSGGLDSPLHF
15 | TRBV5-1 | CASSSGQGGYNEQFF
15 | TRBV6-5 | CASSLQGAMGYGYTF
16 | TRBV5-6 | CASSLASGTGVAPLHF
16 | TRBV9 | CASSVDPTGANTEAFF
16 | TRBV9 | CASSAPRGAGTDTQYF
14 | TRBV7-8 | CASSLATNTGELFF
12 | TRBV25-1 | CASSFSGNTIYF
13 | TRBV9 | CASSVDWLGEAFF
14 | TRBV27 | CASSLYATNEKLFF
15 | TRBV19 | CASSILRSPNEKLFF
14 | TRBV6-5 | CASSSMGGGEKLFF
16 | TRBV9 | CASSVAWQGMDYGYTF
14 | TRBV6-6 | CASSPQDYTGELFF